This entry lists 15 T cell receptor beta chains sequenced from one sample in a study of T cells in tuberculosis. TCRdb keeps only in-frame clones here, not all; method: immunoSEQ multiplex PCR. The sample lists roughly 30,000 clones; approximately 85% were seen once. Time point given: new active TB diagnosis, blood taken before or within 7 days of starting treatment. Material: PBMCs, obtained at tuberculosis diagnosis. The receptor set was obtained from an adult with tuberculosis.

V and J are TRBV18 and TRBJ2-3; no reliable D call. V dropped 2 bases and J dropped 4 bases, with 7 bases sitting between them. CDR3 length: 13 residues. From germline, CDR1 is KGHSH and CDR2 LQKENI. Written as DNA, the CDR3 is TGTGCCAGCTCACCAGGAGTTGCAGATACGCAGTATTTT. This sequence encodes CASSPGVADTQYF.

The rearrangement links TRBV7-2 to TRBJ2-1; D is perhaps TRBD2 (6 bases). The germline V gene encodes CDR1 SGHTA and CDR2 FQGNSA. The V and J ends lost 5 bases and 4 bases respectively, with 21 bases between them. The CDR3 totals 17 residues. CDR3 loop: CASSLWSGASLYNEQFF. CDR3 DNA: TGTGCCAGCAGCCTCTGGTCGGGAGCCTCACTTTACAATGAGCAGTTCTTC.

The gene calls are TRBV10-1 and TRBJ2-7; 11 bases are a match to TRBD2. The CDR3 spans 15 residues. With 3 bases clipped from V and 3 bases from J, the junction kept 4 bases outside the gene matches. Germline CDR1 WNHNN, CDR2 SYGVQD (reference sequence). For the CDR3, the DNA is TGCGCCAGCAGTGAAGGTCTAGCGGGAGGCTACGAGCAGTACTTC. Residues: CASSEGLAGGYEQYF.

This chain joins TRBV29-1 and TRBJ2-1; 13 bases agree with TRBD2. The ends lost 4 bases at V and 9 bases at J; junction bases unmatched: 9. Germline-derived CDR1 and CDR2 are SQVTM and ANQGSEA. The CDR3 has 15 amino acids. CDR3 nucleotide sequence: TGCAGCGTTGGATCGACTAGCGGGAGGACGGGTGAGCAGTTCTTC. Encoded protein: CSVGSTSGRTGEQFF.

The gene calls are TRBV4-2 and TRBJ1-5; 8 nucleotides line up with TRBD1. The germline CDR1 and CDR2 sequences are LGHNA and YNFKEQ. This CDR3 comprises 16 residues. The trim removed 2 bases at V and 4 bases at J, leaving 7 bases unmatched. The DNA for the CDR3 is TGTGCCAGCAGCCAAAGCGGGACAGGAAAAAATCAGCCCCAGCATTTT. This translates into CASSQSGTGKNQPQHF.

V gene TRBV5-6 combines with J gene TRBJ1-5; 7 bases line up with TRBD1. The V gene end was trimmed by 4 bases and the J gene end by 5 bases; junction bases not matched to a gene: 3. This CDR3 has 13 amino acids. Germline V lookup: CDR1 SGHDT, CDR2 YYEEEE. Here the CDR3 reads CASSRTGDQPQHF. The CDR3 bases are TGTGCCAGCAGCCGGACAGGCGATCAGCCCCAGCATTTT.

The chain joins TRBV5-1 to TRBJ1-1, with a weak D call TRBD1 (5 bases). Looked up from germline, CDR1 is SGHRS and CDR2 is YFSETQ. The CDR3 totals 15 residues. With 0 bases removed from V and 0 bases from J, the gap between germline ends came to 9 bases. DNA for the CDR3: TGCGCCAGCAGCTTGGGACAGACCATGAACACTGAAGCTTTCTTT. Encoded protein: CASSLGQTMNTEAFF.

About this clone: One end of the junction varies from germline; a read error may be responsible. This chain uses TRBV5-4 with TRBJ2-3, with 7 bases matching TRBD1. The germline gives CDR1 SGHNT, CDR2 YYREEE (reference sequence). The CDR3 is made up of 14 amino acids. The CDR3 is CASRLGQHTDTQYF. The CDR3 DNA is TGTGCCAGCAGGTTGGGACAGCACACAGATACGCAGTATTTT. Using reference TRBV5-4 and TRBJ2-3 for the parts outside the CDR3, the full variable domain is ETGVTQSPTHLIKTRGQQVTLRCSSQSGHNTVSWYQQALGQGPQFIFQYYREEENGRGNFPPRFSGLQFPNYSSELNVNALELDDSALYLCASRLGQHTDTQYFGPGTRLTVL.

This chain joins TRBV19 and TRBJ1-5; D is unclear. Trimming stripped 5 bases from V and 4 bases from J, with 6 bases between. The CDR3 length is 12 residues. Germline V CDR1 and CDR2: LNHDA, SQIVND (reference sequence). CDR3 amino acids: CASSPQNQPQHF. The CDR3 DNA reads as TGTGCCAGTAGTCCCCAAAATCAGCCCCAGCATTTT.

The chain recombines TRBV5-4 with TRBJ1-2, with 10 bases lining up with TRBD1. From germline, CDR1 is SGHNT and CDR2 YYREEE (reference sequence). V dropped 4 bases and J dropped 2; count of bases not matched to a gene: 5. The CDR3 is 15 amino acids. The CDR3 sequence is CASSRDRGLNYGYTF. The CDR3 coding sequence is TGTGCCAGCAGCCGAGACAGGGGGCTAAACTATGGCTACACCTTC.

The V call is TRBV7-2, the J call TRBJ1-5, with D tentatively TRBD1 (6 bases). The CDR3 contains 12 residues. V was clipped by 6 bases and J by 6 bases, with 9 bases between them. Per the germline V gene, CDR1 is SGHTA and CDR2 is FQGNSA. The CDR3 is CASSQGSQPQHF. The CDR3 DNA is TGTGCCAGCAGTCAGGGGTCTCAGCCCCAGCATTTT.

The V gene is TRBV29-1, the J gene TRBJ1-1, with D maybe TRBD1 (5 bases). This CDR3 comprises 12 residues. Trimming cost V 2 bases and J 7 bases, with 11 bases left between them. Germline CDR1 is SQVTM and CDR2 is ANQGSEA. CDR3 in DNA: TGCAGCGTTGAACGGGGGAGGGGTGAAGCTTTCTTT. Translation gives CSVERGRGEAFF.

This clone was found once. The V gene is TRBV2, the J gene TRBJ2-1, with 8 bases identical to TRBD1. Germline V gene data show CDR1 as SNHLY and CDR2 as FYNNEI. V trimming: 4 bases; J trimming: 3 bases; junction bases outside the gene matches: 2. The CDR3 spans 14 residues. CDR3 residues: CASSGTGGYNEQFF. CDR3 bases: TGTGCCAGCAGTGGAACAGGGGGCTACAATGAGCAGTTCTTC. Variable domain in full (rest from reference TRBV2 and TRBJ2-1): EPEVTQTPSHQVTQMGQEVILRCVPISNHLYFYWYRQILGQKVEFLVSFYNNEISEKSEIFDDQFSVERPDGSNFTLKIRSTKLEDSAMYFCASSGTGGYNEQFFGPGTRLTVL.

In this sample, this clone turned up a few times. The rearrangement uses TRBV5-8 and TRBJ2-7, with D tentatively TRBD2 (5 bases). With 0 bases removed from V and 0 bases from J, the gap between germline ends came to 10 bases. The CDR3 consists of 15 residues. CDR1 SGHTS and CDR2 YDEGEE come from the germline V gene. The CDR3 DNA follows: TGTGCCAGCAGCTTGGGGGAGATAAGCTCCTACGAGCAGTACTTC. Its translation: CASSLGEISSYEQYF.

This clone was recorded only once. This chain links TRBV9 with TRBJ2-3; no reliable D call. The CDR3 sequence is 15 residues long. Germline CDR1 is SGDLS and CDR2 is YYNGEE. Between the trimmed V and J ends, which lost 4 bases and 1 base, there was a span of 13 bases. The CDR3 protein is CASSPRVAGTDTQYF. The CDR3 DNA reads TGTGCCAGCAGCCCCCGAGTGGCGGGCACAGATACGCAGTATTTT.